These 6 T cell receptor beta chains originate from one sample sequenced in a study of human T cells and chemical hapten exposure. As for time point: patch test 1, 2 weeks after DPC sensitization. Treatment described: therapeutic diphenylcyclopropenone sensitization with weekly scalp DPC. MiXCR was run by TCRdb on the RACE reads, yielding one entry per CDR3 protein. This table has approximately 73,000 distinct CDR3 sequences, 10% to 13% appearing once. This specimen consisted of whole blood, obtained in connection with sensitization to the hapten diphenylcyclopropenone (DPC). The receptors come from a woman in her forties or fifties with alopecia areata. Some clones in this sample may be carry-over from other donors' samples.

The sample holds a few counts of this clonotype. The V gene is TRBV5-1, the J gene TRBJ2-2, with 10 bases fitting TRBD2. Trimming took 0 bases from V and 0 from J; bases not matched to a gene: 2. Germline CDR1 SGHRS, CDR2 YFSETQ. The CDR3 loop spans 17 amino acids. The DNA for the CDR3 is TGCGCCAGCAGCTTGGGCCTAGCGGGGGCGAACACCGGGGAGCTGTTTTTT. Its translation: CASSLGLAGANTGELFF. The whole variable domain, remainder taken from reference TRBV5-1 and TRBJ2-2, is KAGVTQTPRYLIKTRGQQVTLSCSPISGHRSVSWYQQTPGQGLQFLFEYFSETQRNKGNFPGRFSGRQFSNSRSEMNVSTLELGDSALYLCASSLGLAGANTGELFFGEGSRLTVL.

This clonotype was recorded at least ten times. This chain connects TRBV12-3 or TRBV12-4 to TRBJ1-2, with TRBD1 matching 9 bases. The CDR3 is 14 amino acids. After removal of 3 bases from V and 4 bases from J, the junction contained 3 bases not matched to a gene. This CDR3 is CASSFRDRAYGYTF. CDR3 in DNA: TGTGCCAGCAGTTTCCGGGACAGGGCCTATGGCTACACCTTC.

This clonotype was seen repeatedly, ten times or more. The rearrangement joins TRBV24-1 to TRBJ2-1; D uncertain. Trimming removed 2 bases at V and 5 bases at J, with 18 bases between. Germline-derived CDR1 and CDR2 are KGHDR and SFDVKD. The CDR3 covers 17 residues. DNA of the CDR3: TGTGCCACCAGTGATTCACTAACTACCGTACAAAACAATGAGCAGTTCTTC. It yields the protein CATSDSLTTVQNNEQFF.

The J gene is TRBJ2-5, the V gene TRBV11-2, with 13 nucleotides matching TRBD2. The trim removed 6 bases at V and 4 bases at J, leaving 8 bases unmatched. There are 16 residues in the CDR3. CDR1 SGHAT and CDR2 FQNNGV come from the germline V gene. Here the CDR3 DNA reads TGTGCCAGCAGTTATTTCGGACTAGCGGGAGCAGAGACCCAGTACTTC. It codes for CASSYFGLAGAETQYF. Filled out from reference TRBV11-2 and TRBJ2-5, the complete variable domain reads EAGVAQSPRYKIIEKRQSVAFWCNPISGHATLYWYQQILGQGPKLLIQFQNNGVVDDSQLPKDRFSAERLKGVDSTLKIQPAKLEDSAVYLCASSYFGLAGAETQYFGPGTRLLVL.

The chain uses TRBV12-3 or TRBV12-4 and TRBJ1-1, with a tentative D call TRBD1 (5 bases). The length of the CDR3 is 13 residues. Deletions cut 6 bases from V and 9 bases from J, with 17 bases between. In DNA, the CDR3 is TGTGCCAGCAGCGTCTCAGGGCTGGGTCAAGCTTTCTTT. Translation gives CASSVSGLGQAFF.

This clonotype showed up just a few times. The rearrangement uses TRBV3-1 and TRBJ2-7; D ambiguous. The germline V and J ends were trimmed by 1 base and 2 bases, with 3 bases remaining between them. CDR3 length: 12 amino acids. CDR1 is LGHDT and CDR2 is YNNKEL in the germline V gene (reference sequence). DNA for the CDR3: TGTGCCAGCAGCCAAGGGCCCTACGAGCAGTACTTC. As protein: CASSQGPYEQYF.